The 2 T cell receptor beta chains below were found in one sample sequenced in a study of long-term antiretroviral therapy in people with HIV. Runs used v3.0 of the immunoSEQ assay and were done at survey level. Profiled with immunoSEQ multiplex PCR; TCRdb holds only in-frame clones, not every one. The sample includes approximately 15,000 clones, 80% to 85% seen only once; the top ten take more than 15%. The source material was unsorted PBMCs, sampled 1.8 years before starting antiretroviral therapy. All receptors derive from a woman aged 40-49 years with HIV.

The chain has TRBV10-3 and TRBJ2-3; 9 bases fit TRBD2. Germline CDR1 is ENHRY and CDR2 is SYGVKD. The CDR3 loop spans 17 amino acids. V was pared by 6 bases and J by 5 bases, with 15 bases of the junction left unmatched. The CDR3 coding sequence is TGTGCCATCAGGCCCACCTTGGTAGCGGGAGTAGGAGATACGCAGTATTTT. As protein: CAIRPTLVAGVGDTQYF.

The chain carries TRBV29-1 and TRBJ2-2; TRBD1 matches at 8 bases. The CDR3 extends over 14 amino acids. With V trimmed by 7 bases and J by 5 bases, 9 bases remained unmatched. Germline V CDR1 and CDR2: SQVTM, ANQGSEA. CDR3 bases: TGCAGCGCTGTGCGGCAGGGGGCAACCGGGGAGCTGTTTTTT. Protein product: CSAVRQGATGELFF.